The sequence of this T cell receptor (beta chain) was determined in a study of blood T cell repertoires in COVID-19. Per the germline V gene, CDR1 is SGHNT and CDR2 is YYREEE (reference sequence). This CDR3 comprises 15 residues. Trimming shortened V by 4 bases and J by 10 bases, and 23 bases separated the two germline ends. Profiled with immunoSEQ multiplex PCR; TCRdb holds only in-frame clones, not every one. The profile shows some 180,000 clones, over 70% of them singletons. Sequenced material: PBMCs or T cells enriched from blood (not recorded which). The chain employs TRBV5-4 and TRBJ1-1, with D possibly being TRBD1 (6 bases). The sequence derives from a man aged 55 to 70 who had been exposed to COVID-19. The CDR3: CASSPYVGGPLGAFF. CDR3 bases: TGTGCCAGCAGCCCCTATGTGGGGGGGCCGCTCGGAGCTTTCTTT.